Shown below are 13 T cell receptor beta chains from a single sample sequenced in a study of post-analysis software for immune sequencing data (dated by TCRdb to the mid-2010s). The investigation overall reported the following: Patients showed significantly higher frequencies than controls for a handful of TRBV segments, among them TRBV5-6, TRBV5-1 and TRBV20-1.

These receptors lack a known antigen. Receptor amplification or capture employed PCR. The sequencer listed for this sample is Illumina HiSeq 2500. To reduce PCR and sequencing biases, unique molecular identifiers were built into the TCR beta cDNA libraries. TCRdb redid the processing of the public reads, applying fastp at Q25 and MiXCR, and retained in-frame beta chains. Rows are unified per CDR3 protein, each entry keeping the most common DNA and genes. Here the sample has about 800,000 distinct CDR3 sequences; roughly 30% occur a single time. In total, the top ten clones hold 0.55% to 0.65% of the sample. Source material: blood. The receptor set was obtained from a girl between 5 and 17 years old with multiple sclerosis.

On this clonotype: The junction does not match germline at one end; this may be a read error. V gene TRBV9 combines with J gene TRBJ2-3; either TRBD1 or TRBD2 may supply D (8 bases each). The CDR3 covers 15 residues. Germline loops: CDR1 SGDLS, CDR2 YYNGEE. CDR3: CTSGRQGMGTDTQYF. The CDR3 DNA is TGTACCAGCGGGAGACAGGGGATGGGAACAGATACGCAGTATTTT.

This clonotype was seen only a few times. The rearrangement joins TRBV5-6 to TRBJ2-5, with TRBD1 matching 12 bases. Germline CDR1 and CDR2: SGHDT and YYEEEE. V lost 4 bases, J lost 3 bases, and 7 bases stayed unmatched. The CDR3 has 16 amino acids. This CDR3 is CASSDGTGGFEETQYF. The CDR3 DNA sequence: TGTGCCAGCAGCGACGGGACAGGGGGCTTTGAAGAGACCCAGTACTTC.

The chain couples TRBV7-9 to TRBJ2-7; perhaps TRBD2 as D (6 bases). Germline-derived CDR1 and CDR2 are SEHNR and FQNEAQ (reference sequence). This CDR3 comprises 13 residues. Trimming left V 8 bases short and J 2 bases short, with 13 bases between. CDR3 region: CASAGPRTYEQYF. In DNA form, the CDR3 reads TGTGCCAGCGCGGGACCTCGAACCTACGAGCAGTACTTC.

The chain links TRBV4-3 to TRBJ2-7; 8 bases agree with TRBD1. V was clipped by 5 bases and J by 4 bases; unmatched bases: 10. The CDR3 loop spans 15 amino acids. Germline assignment: CDR1 LGHNA and CDR2 YSLEER. The CDR3 here is CASSYGTGGLYEQYF. The CDR3 bases are TGCGCCAGCAGCTACGGGACAGGAGGCTTGTACGAGCAGTACTTC.

As concerns this clonotype: Relative to the germline gene, one junction end is altered; a read error may explain this. The rearrangement uses TRBV18 and TRBJ2-5; tentative D call: TRBD1 (5 bases). This CDR3 region has 15 residues. Germline CDR1 is KGHSH and CDR2 is LQKENI. The CDR3: CANSPQTTVQETQYF. DNA for the CDR3: TGTGCCAACTCACCACAAACGACAGTACAAGAGACCCAGTACTTC.

V gene TRBV10-3 combines with J gene TRBJ2-1; the match to TRBD2 covers 7 bases. This CDR3 has 14 residues. V was pared by 6 bases and J by 4 bases, with 6 bases of the junction left unmatched. Germline CDR1 reads ENHRY; CDR2 reads SYGVKD. The CDR3 DNA sequence: TGTGCCATCAGGGGAACTAGCGAGTACAATGAGCAGTTCTTC. Protein sequence: CAIRGTSEYNEQFF.

The rearrangement links TRBV5-1 to TRBJ2-4, with TRBD1 matching 10 bases. CDR1 and CDR2 from the germline V gene are SGHRS and YFSETQ. CDR3 size: 17 residues. V dropped 4 bases and J dropped 2; count of bases not matched to a gene: 9. The CDR3 DNA follows: TGCGCCAGCAGCCCCCGGGACAGGGGCATATCCAAAAACATTCAGTACTTC. It is translated as CASSPRDRGISKNIQYF. Together with reference TRBV5-1 and TRBJ2-4, the CDR3 gives the full variable domain: KAGVTQTPRYLIKTRGQQVTLSCSPISGHRSVSWYQQTPGQGLQFLFEYFSETQRNKGNFPGRFSGRQFSNSRSEMNVSTLELGDSALYLCASSPRDRGISKNIQYFGAGTRLSVL.

The rearrangement uses TRBV21-1 and TRBJ2-1. TRBV21-1 is assigned pseudogene status. The CDR3 runs to 11 residues. CDR3 residues: CASSHEGEQFF. CDR3 DNA: TGTGCCAGCAGCCACGAAGGTGAGCAGTTCTTC.

There are a few counts of this clonotype. The V gene is TRBV20-1, the J gene TRBJ1-1, with unresolved D. V was cut by 6 bases and J by 0 bases, with 17 bases left in between. The CDR3 length is 15 residues. Germline CDR1 is DFQATT and CDR2 is SNEGSKA (reference sequence). Written as DNA, the CDR3 is TGCAGTGCGATAGACTGGGTGGTGATGAACACTGAAGCTTTCTTT. Amino acid sequence: CSAIDWVVMNTEAFF.

The chain couples TRBV3-1 to TRBJ1-1; possibly TRBD1 for D (5 bases). The V and J ends lost 4 bases and 8 bases respectively, with 23 bases between them. The CDR3 sequence is 16 residues long. Looked up from germline, CDR1 is LGHDT and CDR2 is YNNKEL (reference sequence). The CDR3 bases are TGTGCCAGCAGCCCAATATCCAACCTGTGGGGCATAGAAGCTTTCTTT. It translates to CASSPISNLWGIEAFF.

V and J are TRBV7-9 and TRBJ2-6, with D unclear. The CDR3 length is 16 residues. CDR1 and CDR2 from the germline V gene are SEHNR and FQNEAQ (reference sequence). The V end lost 4 bases, the J end lost 4 bases, and 14 bases lay between the germline ends. Here the CDR3 DNA reads TGTGCCAGCAGCTCTGACCCCCCGGCCGGGGCCAACGTCCTGACTTTC. The encoded protein is CASSSDPPAGANVLTF.

This clonotype was seen only a few times. The chain uses TRBV7-2 and TRBJ1-4, with D perhaps matching TRBD1 (5 bases). CDR1 is SGHTA and CDR2 is FQGNSA in the germline V gene. V lost 5 bases and J lost 8, with 18 bases in between. The CDR3 loop spans 15 amino acids. Here the CDR3 DNA reads TGTGCCAGCAGCCCGCGGCGGGGACTGGTCGAAAAACTGTTTTTT. It codes for CASSPRRGLVEKLFF.

V is TRBV6-2 or TRBV6-3 and J is TRBJ2-1; 8 bases are shared with TRBD1. J was trimmed by 2 bases and V by 0 bases; bases with no gene match: 12. The CDR3 is 19 amino acids. The germline CDR1 and CDR2 sequences are MNHEY and SVGEGT. CDR3 amino acids: CASSYSMFRQDRAYNEQFF. For the CDR3, the DNA is TGTGCCAGCAGTTACTCGATGTTTCGTCAGGACAGGGCCTACAATGAGCAGTTCTTC.